This TCR beta chain was obtained from a study of blood T cell repertoires in COVID-19. CDR1 SGHDT and CDR2 YYEEEE come from the germline V gene. This CDR3 is built from 16 residues. V lost 0 bases, J lost 0 bases, and 3 bases stayed unmatched. Original handling: For nucleated cells, counts were estimated from reference gene primer amplification. Clones were sequenced by immunoSEQ multiplex PCR, and TCRdb holds only the in-frame ones, with some missing. V and J calls and clone size follow that table, whereas D and trimming were derived from the DNA. The table records about 250,000 clones, 70% to 90% of them present only once. Donors were grouped by their self-reported clinical history. Recovered status in Cohort 3 required two negative PCRs, clearance, or symptom resolution.

This chain connects TRBV5-6 to TRBJ1-2; 9 positions agree with TRBD1. The clonotype was recovered from a woman between 25 and 40 years old who had recovered from COVID-19. Sequenced material: PBMCs or T cells enriched from blood (not recorded which). CDR3 region: CASSLEGTGPNYGYTF. Written as DNA, the CDR3 is TGTGCCAGCAGCTTGGAGGGGACAGGGCCTAACTATGGCTACACCTTC.